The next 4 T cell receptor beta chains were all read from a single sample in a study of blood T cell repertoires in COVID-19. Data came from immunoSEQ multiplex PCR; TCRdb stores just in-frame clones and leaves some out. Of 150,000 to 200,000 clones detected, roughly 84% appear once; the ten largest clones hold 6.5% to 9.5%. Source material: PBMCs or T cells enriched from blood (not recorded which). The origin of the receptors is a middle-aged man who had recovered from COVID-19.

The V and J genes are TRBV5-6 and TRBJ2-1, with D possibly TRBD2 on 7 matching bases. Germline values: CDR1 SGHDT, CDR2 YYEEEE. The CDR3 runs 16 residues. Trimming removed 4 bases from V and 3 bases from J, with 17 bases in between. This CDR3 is CASSLWGGQGYNEQFF. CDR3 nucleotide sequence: TGTGCCAGCAGCCTATGGGGGGGACAAGGCTACAATGAGCAGTTCTTC.

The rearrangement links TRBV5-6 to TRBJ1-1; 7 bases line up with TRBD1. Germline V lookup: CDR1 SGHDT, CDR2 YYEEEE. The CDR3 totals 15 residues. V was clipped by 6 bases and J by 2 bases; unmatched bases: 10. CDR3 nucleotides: TGTGCCAGCAACACGAAGGGGACAGTTAACACTGAAGCTTTCTTT. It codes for CASNTKGTVNTEAFF.

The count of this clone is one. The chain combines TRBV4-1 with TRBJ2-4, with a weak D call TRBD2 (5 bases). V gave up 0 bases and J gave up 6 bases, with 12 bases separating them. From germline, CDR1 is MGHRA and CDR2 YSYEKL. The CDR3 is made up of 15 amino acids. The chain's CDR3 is CASSQDWTGSNIQYF. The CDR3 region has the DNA TGCGCCAGCAGCCAAGATTGGACGGGGTCAAACATTCAGTACTTC.

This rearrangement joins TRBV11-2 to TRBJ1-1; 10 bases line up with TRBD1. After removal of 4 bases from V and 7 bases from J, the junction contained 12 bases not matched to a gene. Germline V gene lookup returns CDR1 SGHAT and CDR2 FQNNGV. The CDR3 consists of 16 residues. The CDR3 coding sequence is TGTGCCAGCAGCTCACCCCGGGGGGGACAGGGGTATGAAGCTTTCTTT. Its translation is CASSSPRGGQGYEAFF. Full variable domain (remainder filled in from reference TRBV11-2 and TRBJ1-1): EAGVAQSPRYKIIEKRQSVAFWCNPISGHATLYWYQQILGQGPKLLIQFQNNGVVDDSQLPKDRFSAERLKGVDSTLKIQPAKLEDSAVYLCASSSPRGGQGYEAFFGQGTRLTVV.